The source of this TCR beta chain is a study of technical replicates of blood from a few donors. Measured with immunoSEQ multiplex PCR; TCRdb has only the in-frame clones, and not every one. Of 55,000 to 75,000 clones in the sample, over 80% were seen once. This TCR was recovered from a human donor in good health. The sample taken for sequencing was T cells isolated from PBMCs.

CDR3 sequence: CASSSTGQEYEQYF. The CDR3 nucleotides are TGTGCCAGCAGTTCAACGGGACAGGAATACGAGCAGTACTTC. The chain is built from TRBV28 and TRBJ2-7; TRBD1 matches 8 bases. Germline CDR1 and CDR2: MDHEN and SYDVKM. The V and J ends lost 4 bases and 4 bases, in that order; junction bases with no gene match: 6. The CDR3 length is 14 residues.